Presented here are 25 T cell receptor beta chains from one specimen sequenced in a study of beta chain features in type 1 diabetes. Since all of the isolated RNA was reverse transcribed, expressed TCRB transcripts were what got sequenced. Profiling relied on immunoSEQ multiplex PCR, and the TCRdb table lists in-frame clones only, not all of them. The table shows 220,000 or so clones, with 55% to 70% occurring only once. Material: naive CD4+ T cells from blood. The receptors were sampled from a man under 40 in good health.

This chain uses TRBV30 with TRBJ2-4, with D tentatively TRBD1 (6 bases). The CDR3 is 15 amino acids. Trimming stripped 0 bases from V and 3 bases from J, with 12 bases between. Per the germline V gene, CDR1 is GTSNPN and CDR2 is SVGIG (reference sequence). The CDR3 nucleotides read TGTGCCTGGAGTGTACAGGGCTTGGGCAAAAACATTCAGTACTTC. Translated, it gives CAWSVQGLGKNIQYF.

V is TRBV7-2 and J is TRBJ1-4, with D possibly TRBD1 on 5 matching bases. V lost 5 bases, J lost 7 bases, and 20 bases lay in between. Germline values: CDR1 SGHTA, CDR2 FQGNSA. The CDR3 totals 16 residues. CDR3 sequence reads: CASSSMSGQRGEKLFF. The CDR3 DNA follows: TGTGCCAGCAGCAGTATGTCGGGGCAGAGAGGTGAAAAACTGTTTTTT.

The rearrangement links TRBV29-1 to TRBJ2-3; no definite D call. This CDR3 comprises 14 residues. CDR1 SQVTM and CDR2 ANQGSEA come from the germline V gene. Here the CDR3 DNA reads TGCAGTGCCAGTTTGCGCCATTCCACAGATACGCAGTATTTT. This encodes CSASLRHSTDTQYF.

This clone was counted only a few times. The chain combines TRBV29-1 with TRBJ1-3; no reliable D call. This CDR3 has 13 amino acids. V shed 6 bases and J shed 0 bases, with 9 bases lying between them. Germline values: CDR1 SQVTM, CDR2 ANQGSEA. In nucleotides, the CDR3 is TGCAGCGTGGTCAGCTTCTCTGGAAACACCATATATTTT. Its translation is CSVVSFSGNTIYF.

CDR3 region: CASRGTRVKGLNTDTQYF. The DNA for the CDR3 is TGTGCCAGCCGCGGGACTAGGGTCAAGGGGCTTAACACAGATACGCAGTATTTT. The chain has TRBV7-9 and TRBJ2-3; TRBD2 matches at 8 bases. Looked up from germline, CDR1 is SEHNR and CDR2 is FQNEAQ (reference sequence). The CDR3 is 18 residues long. V trimming: 8 bases; J trimming: 2 bases; junction bases outside the gene matches: 18.

This chain joins TRBV30 and TRBJ1-4; weak D call: TRBD1 (6 bases). The germline V and J ends were trimmed by 3 bases and 4 bases, with 12 bases remaining between them. The CDR3 is 14 residues long. Germline V gene data show CDR1 as GTSNPN and CDR2 as SVGIG (reference sequence). CDR3 DNA sequence: TGTGCCTGGAGCCTAGGCAGGGGTAATGAAAAACTGTTTTTT. Protein: CAWSLGRGNEKLFF. The full variable domain, in which reference TRBV30 and TRBJ1-4 provide the parts outside the CDR3, is SQTIHQWPATLVQPVGSPLSLECTVEGTSNPNLYWYRQAAGRGLQLLFYSVGIGQISSEVPQNLSASRPQDRQFILSSKKLLLSDSGFYLCAWSLGRGNEKLFFGSGTQLSVL.

The V gene is TRBV29-1, the J gene TRBJ1-1; 10 bases are shared with TRBD1. Germline V CDR1 and CDR2: SQVTM, ANQGSEA. V lost 3 bases, J lost 4 bases, and 2 bases stayed unmatched. The length of the CDR3 is 13 residues. CDR3 residues: CSVDRTGGTEAFF. For the CDR3, the DNA is TGCAGCGTTGATAGGACAGGGGGCACTGAAGCTTTCTTT.

This rearrangement joins TRBV5-1 to TRBJ2-7; 10 bases match TRBD2. CDR1 SGHRS and CDR2 YFSETQ come from the germline V gene. V lost 0 bases to trimming and J lost 2 bases; unmatched junction nucleotides: 5. There are 16 residues in the CDR3. CDR3 region: CASSLEASGRAYEQYF. CDR3 coding DNA: TGCGCCAGCAGCTTGGAGGCTAGCGGGAGAGCCTACGAGCAGTACTTC.

This chain links TRBV9 with TRBJ1-1, with D hard to call. Germline CDR1 SGDLS, CDR2 YYNGEE. There are 15 residues in the CDR3. Trimming removed 0 bases from V and 6 bases from J, with 15 bases in between. CDR3: CASSVGPAALAEAFF. The CDR3 coding sequence is TGTGCCAGCAGCGTAGGGCCGGCAGCTCTCGCTGAAGCTTTCTTT.

The chain employs TRBV7-2 and TRBJ2-1; 9 bases fit TRBD1. This CDR3 comprises 16 residues. V lost 5 bases and J lost 4; bases outside the gene matches: 9. Germline loops: CDR1 SGHTA, CDR2 FQGNSA. As DNA, the CDR3 is TGTGCCAGCAGCATCTCCGGGACAGGGTTATACAATGAGCAGTTCTTC. Translation gives CASSISGTGLYNEQFF.

For this clone: The same CDR3 also results from other DNA sequences found in this sample. The chain carries TRBV30 and TRBJ2-2; a weak D match, TRBD1 (5 bases). V lost 0 bases, J lost 2 bases, and 10 bases lay in between. CDR1 is GTSNPN, CDR2 SVGIG, per germline (reference sequence). The CDR3 length is 15 residues. CDR3 protein: CAWSVRRGNTGELFF. The DNA of the CDR3 is TGTGCCTGGAGTGTACGTAGGGGAAACACCGGGGAGCTGTTTTTT.

This chain connects TRBV19 to TRBJ1-5; 8 bases match TRBD1. After removal of 9 bases from V and 5 bases from J, the junction contained 3 bases not matched to a gene. Germline loops: CDR1 LNHDA, CDR2 SQIVND (reference sequence). The CDR3 has 12 residues. The CDR3 loop is CASRQGHQPQHF. The DNA for the CDR3 is TGTGCCAGCCGACAGGGGCATCAGCCCCAGCATTTT.

The V call is TRBV29-1, the J call TRBJ1-1; possible D gene TRBD1, 5 bases. The ends were cut back, 4 bases at V and 0 bases at J, with 9 bases in the middle. The germline CDR1 and CDR2 sequences are SQVTM and ANQGSEA. This CDR3 is built from 13 residues. The CDR3 nucleotides are TGCAGCGTTGCGACAGTTCTGAACACTGAAGCTTTCTTT. Protein: CSVATVLNTEAFF.

V is TRBV6-6 and J is TRBJ1-1; D unresolved. Germline V gives CDR1 MNHNY, CDR2 SVGAGI (reference sequence). V lost 0 bases and J lost 6, with 11 bases in between. The CDR3 consists of 14 residues. The CDR3 reads CASSYSRLGAEAFF. DNA for the CDR3: TGTGCCAGCAGTTACTCGAGGCTTGGGGCTGAAGCTTTCTTT.

This clone was seen only once. J is TRBJ1-1 and V is TRBV29-1; TRBD1 matches 8 bases. The V segment lost 8 bases and the J segment 6 bases; nucleotides outside the gene matches: 8. This CDR3 has 12 residues. The germline CDR1 and CDR2 sequences are SQVTM and ANQGSEA. This CDR3 reads CSTRQGLSEAFF. The CDR3 DNA sequence: TGCAGCACTCGACAGGGGCTCTCTGAAGCTTTCTTT.

This chain connects TRBV27 to TRBJ1-1; no clear D gene. Germline assignment: CDR1 MNHEY and CDR2 SMNVEV (reference sequence). V gave up 5 bases and J gave up 5 bases, with 12 bases separating them. The CDR3 runs 13 residues. The CDR3 coding sequence is TGTGCCAGCAGTGTTAAAGGTCAGACTGAAGCTTTCTTT. This gives the protein CASSVKGQTEAFF.

Details on this clone: This sample includes further DNA sequences coding for the same CDR3. The genes are TRBV29-1 and TRBJ1-1, with unresolved D. The CDR3 is 13 residues long. Germline-derived CDR1 and CDR2 are SQVTM and ANQGSEA. V was pared by 5 bases and J by 0 bases, with 10 bases between. The CDR3 sequence: CSVRPRMNTEAFF. The CDR3 nucleotides read TGCAGCGTTAGACCGAGAATGAACACTGAAGCTTTCTTT. Variable domain in full (rest from reference TRBV29-1 and TRBJ1-1): SAVISQKPSRDICQRGTSLTIQCQVDSQVTMMFWYRQQPGQSLTLIATANQGSEATYESGFVIDKFPISRPNLTFSTLTVSNMSPEDSSIYLCSVRPRMNTEAFFGQGTRLTVV.

The genes are TRBV15 and TRBJ2-5; no definite D call. This CDR3 contains 14 residues. Germline assignment: CDR1 LNHNV and CDR2 YYDKDF (reference sequence). The germline V and J ends were trimmed by 5 bases and 0 bases, with 10 bases remaining between them. The CDR3 spells CATSGVGYQETQYF. The CDR3 DNA reads as TGTGCCACCAGCGGAGTTGGATACCAAGAGACCCAGTACTTC. Using reference TRBV15 and TRBJ2-5 for the parts outside the CDR3, the full variable domain is DAMVIQNPRYQVTQFGKPVTLSCSQTLNHNVMYWYQQKSSQAPKLLFHYYDKDFNNEADTPDNFQSRRPNTSFCFLDIRSPGLGDTAMYLCATSGVGYQETQYFGPGTRLLVL.

This clone has just a few counts. CDR3: CSVPGTLRDTQYF. The DNA for the CDR3 is TGCAGCGTTCCCGGGACATTGCGTGATACGCAGTATTTT. The rearrangement joins TRBV29-1 to TRBJ2-3, with D perhaps TRBD1 (6 bases). The germline V gene encodes CDR1 SQVTM and CDR2 ANQGSEA. The CDR3 has 13 amino acids. Trimming took off 5 bases at V and 6 bases at J, with 15 bases between the two ends.

The chain couples TRBV11-2 to TRBJ2-7; the D is unclear. The V gene lost 2 bases and the J gene lost 4 bases, with 9 bases spanning the gap. The CDR3 totals 13 residues. Germline V lookup: CDR1 SGHAT, CDR2 FQNNGV. The CDR3 is CASSLRVVYEQYF. For the CDR3, the DNA is TGTGCCAGCAGCTTACGAGTTGTATACGAGCAGTACTTC. Full variable domain (remainder filled in from reference TRBV11-2 and TRBJ2-7): EAGVAQSPRYKIIEKRQSVAFWCNPISGHATLYWYQQILGQGPKLLIQFQNNGVVDDSQLPKDRFSAERLKGVDSTLKIQPAKLEDSAVYLCASSLRVVYEQYFGPGTRLTVT.

The chain couples TRBV7-2 to TRBJ2-1; D remains unclear. Germline CDR1 and CDR2: SGHTA and FQGNSA. The V gene lost 6 bases and the J gene lost 8 bases, with 11 bases spanning the gap. The CDR3 has 12 amino acids. CDR3: CASRTSIDEQFF. The CDR3 region has the DNA TGTGCCAGCAGAACCTCTATCGATGAGCAGTTCTTC.

This clone was recorded a few times. Other DNA sequences in the same sample also yield this CDR3. CDR3 residues: CATSRDLETQYF. The CDR3 region has the DNA TGTGCCACCAGCAGAGATTTAGAGACCCAGTACTTC. V and J are TRBV15 and TRBJ2-5, with D hard to call. V shed 0 bases and J shed 4 bases, with 3 bases lying between them. Germline V gene lookup returns CDR1 LNHNV and CDR2 YYDKDF (reference sequence). The CDR3 sequence is 12 residues long.

The V and J genes are TRBV10-3 and TRBJ2-6, with a weak D call TRBD1 (5 bases). In germline, CDR1 is ENHRY, CDR2 SYGVKD. This CDR3 comprises 16 residues. Trimming shortened V by 3 bases and J by 1 base, and 10 bases separated the two germline ends. In DNA, the CDR3 is TGTGCCATCAGTGAACTCCCAGGGTCTGGGGCCAACGTCCTGACTTTC. This translates into CAISELPGSGANVLTF.

The chain carries TRBV30 and TRBJ2-4; 7 bases line up with TRBD1. V was clipped by 2 bases and J by 4 bases; unmatched bases: 8. The CDR3 is made up of 15 amino acids. Per the germline V gene, CDR1 is GTSNPN and CDR2 is SVGIG (reference sequence). For the CDR3, the DNA is TGTGCCTGGAGTCCCGGGACAGCTACTAAAAACATTCAGTACTTC. Protein: CAWSPGTATKNIQYF.

The chain employs TRBV13 and TRBJ2-7, with D maybe TRBD2 (5 bases). CDR3 length: 14 amino acids. Trimming pared 5 bases from V and 2 bases from J, leaving 13 bases between. Germline V lookup: CDR1 PRHDT, CDR2 FYEKMQ (reference sequence). CDR3 sequence: CASSRPGGAYEQYF. CDR3 nucleotides: TGTGCCAGCAGCCGACCCGGAGGAGCCTACGAGCAGTACTTC.